The T cell receptor beta chain described here comes from a study of blood T cell repertoires in COVID-19. Study-level information: Samples representing acute and convalescent COVID-19 were sourced from the United States, Italy and Spain. T cells, B-cell-depleted T cells, or PBMCs supplied cDNA or gDNA.

Germline V gene sequence: CDR1 SGDLS, CDR2 YYNGEE. This CDR3 is built from 12 residues. V lost 3 bases and J lost 4, with 7 bases in between. Original data processing: Estimation of nucleated cell counts relied on the amplification of reference gene primers. Libraries were prepared by immunoSEQ multiplex PCR; TCRdb keeps only in-frame clonotypes and omits some of them. That table gives V, J and clone size, and the DNA gave D and trimming. The repertoire holds 250,000 to 350,000 clones, with around 87% as singletons. J is TRBJ1-1 and V is TRBV9, with no clear D. The sequenced sample consisted of peripheral blood. The receptor comes from a woman aged 45 to 65 who had recovered from COVID-19. CDR3 DNA: TGTGCCAGCAGCGGACCGGGCACTGAAGCTTTCTTT. Encoded protein: CASSGPGTEAFF.